The following is a TCR beta chain sequence with its context. The antigen it binds to is not known. No base quality values were provided; no much bigger clone lies one nucleotide off. This sample is part of a study of shared clonotypes between healthy human individuals (dated by TCRdb to 2018 to 2021). Background for the entire study: The cohort comprised a couple of women and three men aged 18 to 49 years. Libraries were prepared and TCR repertoires were sequenced by different laboratories using diverse techniques, in order to increase sequencing depth and limit assay-specific biases. To estimate repertoire size and how much clonotypes are shared between individuals, the study performed deep sequencing of blood TCR repertoires from five healthy adults. Leukapheresis yielded between about 0.94 and 10 billion PBMCs per donor. Per donor, three plates each were used for CD4 naive and CD4 memory, two for CD8 naive, and one for CD8 memory. Overall results and qualifications from the work: Rarefaction of sorted-subset datasets indicated incomplete sequencing despite the large sequencing depth. Larger estimated clonotype richness was generally found for naive subsets than for memory subsets. Sampling was restricted to blood, and TCR repertoires in tissue are likely to differ from TCR repertoires in blood. Pairwise subsampling indicated that sequencing depth was expected to affect the degree of clonotype sharing among donors. Higher generation probabilities were observed for clonotypes shared by all four sorted-subset donors than for non-shared clonotypes. Because the study included only a small number of donors, the genetic and exposure-history diversity represented was limited. Sharing across a handful of donors was observed for about 5% of naive CD4, less than 4% of naive CD8, about 2.5% of memory CD4, and about 0.4% of memory CD8 clonotypes.

Healthy HIV-negative adults with no recently reported acute infections or vaccinations were included as donors. Every donor was a Caucasian adult living in Nashville, Tennessee, USA. CD8 memory samples were composed of magnetically selected CD45RO+ cells combined with CCR7-negative CD45RA+ effector memory (TemRA) cells. Blood was obtained by leukapheresis, after which PBMCs were separated by Ficoll-Histopaque density gradient centrifugation and cryopreserved in liquid nitrogen vapor phase. Analytical flow cytometry was used to check the purity and quantity of each magnetically sorted T cell population. Each sorted fraction had its genomic DNA isolated and then quantified by UV absorbance on a Nanodrop 2000c. The CDR3 spans 16 residues, from the cysteine through the phenylalanine. Left in the record is the CDR3 DNA by itself, 48 bases read in frame from the first base. From a lookup of the germline V gene, CDR1 and CDR2 are MGHRA and YSYEKL. A distance of 13 bases separates the germline ends of V and J, which lose 0 bases and 2 bases respectively.

TCR CDR3 regions were amplified from genomic DNA by multiplex PCR using the deep immunoSEQ assay. Extracted genomic DNA from each cell subset was distributed evenly across all wells of several immunoSEQ 96-well plates, and each plate was treated as a replicate. For sorted subsets, about 200 ng genomic DNA, equal to 30,000 or so T cell genomes, was loaded into each replicate PCR. Purified libraries were quantified with a Qubit 3.0 fluorometer, sized on a Bioanalyzer 2100, and re-quantified with the KAPA Library Quantification kit. Every immunoSEQ 96-well plate was sequenced on a separate single-read 150-cycle Illumina NextSeq 550 flow cell. On the authors' methods: Because the immunoSEQ output held only junctional sequences and lacked quality scores, the filtering could not match the filtering applied to full-length reads. Sequences were annotated with PyIR, a Python wrapper for IgBLAST v1.9, and V/J genes and CDR3 were assigned using IMGT germline references. Any read was removed if the V/J assignment was weak (E-value above 1e-6), the CDR3 was missing, or the read contained stop codons, out-of-frame junctions, or ambiguous translated residues. V3J clonotypes were defined as sequences sharing an identical inferred V gene, J gene, and CDR3 amino acid sequence. To compute the percentage overlap between repertoires, the number of shared unique clonotypes was divided by the size of the smaller repertoire. RTK rarefaction, the Chao1 estimator, and Recon v2.1 estimates of unobserved clonotypes were used to assess repertoire richness. Generation probabilities were computed with OLGA for all TCRbeta clonotypes obtained by the gDNA method from several donors. This immuneACCESS table, as held by TCRdb, lists in-frame sequences with V and J called but not all clones. Of the missing ones, under half trace to an unresolved V gene in checked studies; the others have no known cause. For V, J and clone size, that table is used; D and trimming come from the DNA. The sample has 400,000 or so clones on record, roughly 96% of them singletons. The ten top clones hold 0.32% of the sample.

The clonotype was recovered from a man aged 30-40 years in good health. Source material: memory CD8+ T cells sorted from blood. In light of the paper, this sample's cell subset or site label describes: CD45RO+ cells pooled with CCR7-negative TemRA cells. The chain uses TRBV4-1 and TRBJ1-1; the D gene identity is not certain. The nucleotides read TGCGCCAGCAGCCAAGATTCGTTCCCGATTAACACTGAAGCTTTCTTT. This codes for CASSQDSFPINTEAFF.